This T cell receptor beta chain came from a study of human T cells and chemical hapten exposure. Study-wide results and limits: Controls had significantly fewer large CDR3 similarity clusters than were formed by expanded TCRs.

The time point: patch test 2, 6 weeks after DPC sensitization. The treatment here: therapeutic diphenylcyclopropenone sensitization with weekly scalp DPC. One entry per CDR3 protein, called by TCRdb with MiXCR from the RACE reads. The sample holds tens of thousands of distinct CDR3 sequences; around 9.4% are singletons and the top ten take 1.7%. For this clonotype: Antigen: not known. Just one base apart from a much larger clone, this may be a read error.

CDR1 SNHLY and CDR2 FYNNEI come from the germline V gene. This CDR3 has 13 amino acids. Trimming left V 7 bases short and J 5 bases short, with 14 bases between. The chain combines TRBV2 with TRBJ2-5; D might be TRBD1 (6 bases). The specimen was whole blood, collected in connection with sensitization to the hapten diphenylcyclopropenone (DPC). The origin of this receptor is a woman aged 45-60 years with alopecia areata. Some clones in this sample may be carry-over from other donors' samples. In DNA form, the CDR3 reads TGTGCCAGCACGGACAGAGGCCGGGAGACCCAGTACTTC. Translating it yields CASTDRGRETQYF.